This is a list of T cell receptor beta chains from one sample in a study of blood T cells in healthy people across ages. MiXCR, applied by TCRdb to the 5' RACE reads, yields one record per CDR3 protein. The profile covers roughly 1.5 million distinct CDR3 sequences, with approximately 43% appearing a single time and about 4% taken by the ten largest. Sequencing was done on a sample of blood. Receptors originate from a woman aged 18-29 years in good health. Both conserved end residues are part of each CDR3. The order of the fields is J gene, V gene, CDR3 protein.

>TRBJ1-6|TRBV6-1
CASRRGSDNSPLHF
>TRBJ2-7|TRBV27
CASSPAGLAGGISYEQYF
>TRBJ2-7|TRBV20-1
CSASAFHYYEQYF
>TRBJ1-1|TRBV5-4
CASSSRDSSSTEAFF
>TRBJ1-1|TRBV12-3/TRBV12-4
CASSIPRLNTEAFF
>TRBJ1-5|TRBV20-1
CSALGRLNQPQHF
>TRBJ2-3|TRBV12-3/TRBV12-4
CATESNRVGDTQYF
>TRBJ2-7|TRBV4-3
CASSQDRVRGHSYEQYF
>TRBJ2-2|TRBV3-1
CASNEGLAGANTGELFF
>TRBJ2-3|TRBV5-1
CASSWGQGPDTQYF
>TRBJ1-2|TRBV27
CASSLTLTGRANYGYTF
>TRBJ2-3|TRBV20-1
CSAGGTTWGTQYF
>TRBJ2-1|TRBV30
CAWNEQFF
>TRBJ2-3|TRBV4-3
CASSQEAARLGTQYF
>TRBJ2-7|TRBV7-8
CASSPREARSYEQYF
>TRBJ1-2|TRBV9
CASSVDIRDYDGSGYTF
>TRBJ2-1|TRBV2
CASTYLSYNEQFF
>TRBJ2-7|TRBV15
CATSRPETGGTYEQYF
>TRBJ2-7|TRBV28
CASSLDLAGLYEQYF
>TRBJ2-1|TRBV7-9
CASSQNFVNEQFF
>TRBJ2-5|TRBV12-3/TRBV12-4
CASSVNRYQETQYF
>TRBJ2-1|TRBV20-1
CSARNQQGLGYNEQFF
>TRBJ2-1|TRBV29-1
CSVWTYSYNEQFF
>TRBJ2-3|TRBV4-2
CASSQEGLGPDTQYF
>TRBJ2-1|TRBV2
CASRSQGTSYNEQFF
>TRBJ2-3|TRBV20-1
CSARDPIAGKDTQYF
>TRBJ2-7|TRBV4-3
CASGKERGTSYEQYF
>TRBJ2-7|TRBV29-1
CSVGGQDSYEQYF
>TRBJ1-5|TRBV20-1
CSARDPQVISNQPQHF
>TRBJ1-1|TRBV12-3/TRBV12-4
CASSQGDYTEAFF
>TRBJ1-1|TRBV6-6
CASSFYGGGNTEAFF
>TRBJ2-1|TRBV15
CATSRRAVWGSYNEQFF
>TRBJ2-3|TRBV21-1
CASRTSTSGQRCTDTQYF
>TRBJ2-1|TRBV29-1
CSVEGTRTQFF
>TRBJ1-1|TRBV20-1
CSATQTRGVNTEAFF
>TRBJ1-2|TRBV4-1
CASSQEGRYGYAF
>TRBJ2-1|TRBV12-3/TRBV12-4
CASSATGDPYNEQFF
>TRBJ2-3|TRBV6-2/TRBV6-3
CASSTTTVFDTQYF
>TRBJ1-1|TRBV7-9
CASSSTGTTEAFF
>TRBJ1-2|TRBV6-2/TRBV6-3
CASRYVGQLPYGYTF
>TRBJ1-1|TRBV30
CAWSVSRDTEAFF
>TRBJ1-4|TRBV5-1
CASRRTGGREKLFF
>TRBJ1-5|TRBV12-3/TRBV12-4
CASSFSLGQPQHF
>TRBJ2-3|TRBV4-2
CASSQLAGPRYAQYF
>TRBJ2-2|TRBV7-3
CASSHGTGELFF
>TRBJ1-5|TRBV20-1
CSASGDREAQPQHF
>TRBJ2-4|TRBV21-1
CASSNRRGALAKNIQYF
>TRBJ1-4|TRBV3-1
CASRRREEKLFF
>TRBJ2-7|TRBV27
CASSSIDGVTYEQYF
>TRBJ2-7|TRBV29-1
CSVDGQGSTYEQYF
>TRBJ2-1|TRBV4-3
CASSQGVKSGLAGNEQFF
>TRBJ1-2|TRBV7-9
CASSLGALRTF
>TRBJ2-1|TRBV7-2
CASSLGWAVNEQFF
>TRBJ1-2|TRBV15
CATSRSGVGYGYTF
>TRBJ2-1|TRBV7-9
CASSVWGNEQFF